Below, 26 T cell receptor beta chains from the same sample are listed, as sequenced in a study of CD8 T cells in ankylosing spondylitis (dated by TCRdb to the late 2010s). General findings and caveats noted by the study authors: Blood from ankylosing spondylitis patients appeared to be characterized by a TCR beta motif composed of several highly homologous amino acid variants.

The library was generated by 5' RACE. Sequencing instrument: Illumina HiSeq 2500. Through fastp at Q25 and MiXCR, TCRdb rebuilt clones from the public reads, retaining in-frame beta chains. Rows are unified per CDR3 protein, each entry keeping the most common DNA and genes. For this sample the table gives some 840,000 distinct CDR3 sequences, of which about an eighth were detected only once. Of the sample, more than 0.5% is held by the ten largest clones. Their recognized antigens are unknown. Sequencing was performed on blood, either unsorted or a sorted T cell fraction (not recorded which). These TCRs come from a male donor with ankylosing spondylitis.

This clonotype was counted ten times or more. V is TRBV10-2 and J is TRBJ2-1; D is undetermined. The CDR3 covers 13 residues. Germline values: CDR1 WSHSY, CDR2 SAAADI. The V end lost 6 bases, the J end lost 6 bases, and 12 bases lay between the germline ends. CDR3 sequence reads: CASRRGVSNEQFF. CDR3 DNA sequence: TGCGCCAGCAGAAGAGGCGTGTCCAATGAGCAGTTCTTC.

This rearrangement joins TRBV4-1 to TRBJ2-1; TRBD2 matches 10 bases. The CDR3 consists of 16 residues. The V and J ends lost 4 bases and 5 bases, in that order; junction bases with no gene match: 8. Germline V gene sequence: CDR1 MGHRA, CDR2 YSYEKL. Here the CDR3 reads CASSLRTSGPDNEQFF. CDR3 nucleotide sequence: TGCGCCAGCAGCCTGCGGACTAGCGGACCCGACAATGAGCAGTTCTTC.

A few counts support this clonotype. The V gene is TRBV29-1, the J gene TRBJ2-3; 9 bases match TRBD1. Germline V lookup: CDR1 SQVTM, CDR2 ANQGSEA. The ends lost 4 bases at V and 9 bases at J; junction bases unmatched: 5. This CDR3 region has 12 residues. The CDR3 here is CSVAQGAGTQYF. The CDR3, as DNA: TGCAGCGTTGCACAGGGGGCAGGGACGCAGTATTTT.

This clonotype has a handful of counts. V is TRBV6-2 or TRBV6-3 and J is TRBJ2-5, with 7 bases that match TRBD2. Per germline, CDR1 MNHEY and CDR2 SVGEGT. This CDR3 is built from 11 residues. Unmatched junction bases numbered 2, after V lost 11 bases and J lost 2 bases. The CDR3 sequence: CAVGGQETQYF. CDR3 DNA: TGTGCCGTGGGAGGGCAAGAGACCCAGTACTTC.

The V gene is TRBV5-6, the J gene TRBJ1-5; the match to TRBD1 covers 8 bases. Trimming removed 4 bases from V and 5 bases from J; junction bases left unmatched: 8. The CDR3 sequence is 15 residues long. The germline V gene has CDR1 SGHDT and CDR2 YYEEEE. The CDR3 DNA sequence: TGTGCCAGCAGCGCACAGGGGGGAGTCGATCAGCCCCAGCATTTT. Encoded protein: CASSAQGGVDQPQHF. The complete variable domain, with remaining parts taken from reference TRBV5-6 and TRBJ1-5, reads DAGVTQSPTHLIKTRGQQVTLRCSPKSGHDTVSWYQQALGQGPQFIFQYYEEEERQRGNFPDRFSGHQFPNYSSELNVNALLLGDSALYLCASSAQGGVDQPQHFGDGTRLSIL.

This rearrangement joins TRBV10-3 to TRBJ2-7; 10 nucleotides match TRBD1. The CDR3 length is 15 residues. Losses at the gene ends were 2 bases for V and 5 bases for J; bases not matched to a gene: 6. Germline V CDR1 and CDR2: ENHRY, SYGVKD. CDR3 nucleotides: TGTGCCATCAGTGAGGCCGGGACAGGGGACGACGAGCAGTACTTC. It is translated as CAISEAGTGDDEQYF.

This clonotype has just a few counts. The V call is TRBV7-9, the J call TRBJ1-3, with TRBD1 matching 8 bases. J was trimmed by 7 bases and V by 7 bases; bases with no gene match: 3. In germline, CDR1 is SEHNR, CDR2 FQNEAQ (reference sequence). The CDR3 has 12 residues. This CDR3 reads CASTRQGNTIYF. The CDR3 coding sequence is TGTGCCAGCACCCGACAGGGGAACACCATATATTTT.

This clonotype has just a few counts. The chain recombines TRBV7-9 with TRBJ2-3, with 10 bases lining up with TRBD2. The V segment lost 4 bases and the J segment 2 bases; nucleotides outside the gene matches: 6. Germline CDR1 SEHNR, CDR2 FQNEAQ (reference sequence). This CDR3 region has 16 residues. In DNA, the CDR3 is TGTGCCAGCAGCTCCTCTAGCGGGAGCTACACAGATACGCAGTATTTT. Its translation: CASSSSSGSYTDTQYF. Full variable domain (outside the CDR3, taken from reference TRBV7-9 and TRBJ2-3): DTGVSQNPRHKITKRGQNVTFRCDPISEHNRLYWYRQTLGQGPEFLTYFQNEAQLEKSRLLSDRFSAERPKGSFSTLEIQRTEQGDSAMYLCASSSSSGSYTDTQYFGPGTRLTVL.

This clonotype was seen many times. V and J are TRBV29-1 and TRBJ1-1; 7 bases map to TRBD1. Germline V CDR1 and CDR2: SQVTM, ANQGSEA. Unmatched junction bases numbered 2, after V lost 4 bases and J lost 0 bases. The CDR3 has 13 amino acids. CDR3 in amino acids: CSVAGTVNTEAFF. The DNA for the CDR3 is TGCAGCGTTGCCGGGACAGTGAACACTGAAGCTTTCTTT.

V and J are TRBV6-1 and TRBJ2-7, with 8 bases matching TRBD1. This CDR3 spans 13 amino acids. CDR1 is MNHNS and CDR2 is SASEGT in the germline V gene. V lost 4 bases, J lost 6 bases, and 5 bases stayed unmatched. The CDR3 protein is CASSAGGRVEQYF. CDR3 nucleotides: TGTGCCAGCAGTGCAGGGGGCCGGGTCGAGCAGTACTTC.

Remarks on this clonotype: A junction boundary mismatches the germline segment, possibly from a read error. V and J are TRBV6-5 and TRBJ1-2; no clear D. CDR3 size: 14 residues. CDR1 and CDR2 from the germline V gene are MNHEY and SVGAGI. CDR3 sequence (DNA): TGTGCCAGCAGTTACTCTGGGATTGACTACGGCTACACCTTC. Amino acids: CASSYSGIDYGYTF.

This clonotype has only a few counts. The DNA for the CDR3 is TGTGCCAGCAGTTATTGGCAGGGCCGGGTAGGCGAGCAGTACTTC. Encoded protein: CASSYWQGRVGEQYF. V usage is TRBV7-9 and J usage is TRBJ2-7; D might be TRBD1 (5 bases). V lost 6 bases and J 6 bases, leaving 21 bases between the germline ends. Germline V lookup: CDR1 SEHNR, CDR2 FQNEAQ (reference sequence). This CDR3 contains 15 residues. The entire variable domain, with the rest obtained from reference TRBV7-9 and TRBJ2-7, is as follows: DTGVSQNPRHKITKRGQNVTFRCDPISEHNRLYWYRQTLGQGPEFLTYFQNEAQLEKSRLLSDRFSAERPKGSFSTLEIQRTEQGDSAMYLCASSYWQGRVGEQYFGPGTRLTVT.

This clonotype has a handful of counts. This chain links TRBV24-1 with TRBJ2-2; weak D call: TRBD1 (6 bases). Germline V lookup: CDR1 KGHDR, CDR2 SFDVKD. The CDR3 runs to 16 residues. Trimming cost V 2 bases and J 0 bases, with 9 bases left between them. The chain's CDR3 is CATSDSRQANTGELFF. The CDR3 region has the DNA TGTGCCACCAGTGATTCTCGACAGGCGAACACCGGGGAGCTGTTTTTT.

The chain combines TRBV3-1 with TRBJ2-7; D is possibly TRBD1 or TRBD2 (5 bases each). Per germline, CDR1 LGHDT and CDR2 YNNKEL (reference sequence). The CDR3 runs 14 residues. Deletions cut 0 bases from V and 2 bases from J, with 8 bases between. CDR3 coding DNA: TGTGCCAGCAGCCAAGATTGGGGACCCTACGAGCAGTACTTC. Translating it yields CASSQDWGPYEQYF.

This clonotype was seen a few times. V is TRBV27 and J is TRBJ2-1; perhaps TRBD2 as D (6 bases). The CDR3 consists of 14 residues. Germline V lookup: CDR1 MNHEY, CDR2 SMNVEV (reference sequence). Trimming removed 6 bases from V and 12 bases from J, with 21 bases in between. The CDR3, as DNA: TGTGCCAGCAGACCGAACACCGGAGGGAAGGTGCAGTTCTTC. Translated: CASRPNTGGKVQFF.

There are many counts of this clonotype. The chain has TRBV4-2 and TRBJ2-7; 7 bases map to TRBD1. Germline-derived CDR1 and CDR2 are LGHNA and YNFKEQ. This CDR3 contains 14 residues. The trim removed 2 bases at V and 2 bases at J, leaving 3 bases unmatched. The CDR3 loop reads CASSQPGQTYEQYF. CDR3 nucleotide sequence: TGTGCCAGCAGCCAACCGGGACAGACCTACGAGCAGTACTTC.

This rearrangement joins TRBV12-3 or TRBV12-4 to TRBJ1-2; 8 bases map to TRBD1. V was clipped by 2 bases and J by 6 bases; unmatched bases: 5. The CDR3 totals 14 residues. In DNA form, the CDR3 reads TGTGCCAGCAGTTTACGGACAGGGCTGGATGGCTACACCTTC. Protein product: CASSLRTGLDGYTF.

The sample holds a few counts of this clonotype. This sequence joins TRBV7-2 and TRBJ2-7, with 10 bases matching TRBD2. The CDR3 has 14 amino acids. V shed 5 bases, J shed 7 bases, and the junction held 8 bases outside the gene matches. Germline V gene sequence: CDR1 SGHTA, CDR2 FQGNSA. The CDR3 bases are TGTGCCAGCAGCCCTACCGGGACTAGCGATGAGCAGTACTTC. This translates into CASSPTGTSDEQYF.

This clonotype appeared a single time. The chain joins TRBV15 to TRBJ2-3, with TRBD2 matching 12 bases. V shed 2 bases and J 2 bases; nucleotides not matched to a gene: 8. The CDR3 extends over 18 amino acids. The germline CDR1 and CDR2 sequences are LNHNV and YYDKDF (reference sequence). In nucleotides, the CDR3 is TGTGCCACCAGCAGATCGAGGACTAGCGGGATCGTCACAGATACGCAGTATTTT. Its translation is CATSRSRTSGIVTDTQYF.

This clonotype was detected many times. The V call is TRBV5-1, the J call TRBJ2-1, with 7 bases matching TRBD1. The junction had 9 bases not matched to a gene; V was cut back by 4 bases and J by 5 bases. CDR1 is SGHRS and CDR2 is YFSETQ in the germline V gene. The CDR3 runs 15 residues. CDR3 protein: CASSPLTGNDNEQFF. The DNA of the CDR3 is TGCGCCAGCAGCCCCTTGACAGGGAATGACAATGAGCAGTTCTTC.

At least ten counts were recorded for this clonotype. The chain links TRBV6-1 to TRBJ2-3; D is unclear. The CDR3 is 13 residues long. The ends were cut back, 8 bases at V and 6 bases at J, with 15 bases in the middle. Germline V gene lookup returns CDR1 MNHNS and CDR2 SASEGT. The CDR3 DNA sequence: TGTGCCAGCGGTAATAAATTGCGGGATACGCAGTATTTT. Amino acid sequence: CASGNKLRDTQYF.

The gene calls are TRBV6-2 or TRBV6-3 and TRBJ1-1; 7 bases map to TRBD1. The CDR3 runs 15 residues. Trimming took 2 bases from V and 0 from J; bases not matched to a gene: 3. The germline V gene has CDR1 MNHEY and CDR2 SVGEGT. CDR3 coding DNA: TGTGCCAGCAGTTACCAAACAGGGGTGAACACTGAAGCTTTCTTT. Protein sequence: CASSYQTGVNTEAFF.

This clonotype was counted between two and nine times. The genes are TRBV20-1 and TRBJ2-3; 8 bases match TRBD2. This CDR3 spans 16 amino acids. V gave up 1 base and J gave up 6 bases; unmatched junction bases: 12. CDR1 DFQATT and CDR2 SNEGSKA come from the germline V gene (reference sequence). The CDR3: CSARARLAGRGDTQYF. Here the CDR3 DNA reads TGCAGTGCTAGAGCCCGATTAGCGGGGAGGGGGGATACGCAGTATTTT.

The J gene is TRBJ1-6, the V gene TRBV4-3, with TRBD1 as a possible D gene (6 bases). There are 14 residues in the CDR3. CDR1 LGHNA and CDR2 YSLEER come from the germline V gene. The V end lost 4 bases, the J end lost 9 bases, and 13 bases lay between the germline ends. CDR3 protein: CASSLWTEGSPLHF. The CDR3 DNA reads TGCGCCAGCAGCCTTTGGACAGAGGGTTCACCCCTCCACTTT.

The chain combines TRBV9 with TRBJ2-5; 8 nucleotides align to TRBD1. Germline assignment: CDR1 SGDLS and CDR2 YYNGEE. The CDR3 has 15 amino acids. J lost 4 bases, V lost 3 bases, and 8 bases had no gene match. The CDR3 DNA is TGTGCCAGCAGCGCCCAGGGGGCACCGCTAGAGACCCAGTACTTC. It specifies CASSAQGAPLETQYF. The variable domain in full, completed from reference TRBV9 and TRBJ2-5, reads DSGVTQTPKHLITATGQRVTLRCSPRSGDLSVYWYQQSLDQGLQFLIQYYNGEERAKGNILERFSAQQFPDLHSELNLSSLELGDSALYFCASSAQGAPLETQYFGPGTRLLVL.

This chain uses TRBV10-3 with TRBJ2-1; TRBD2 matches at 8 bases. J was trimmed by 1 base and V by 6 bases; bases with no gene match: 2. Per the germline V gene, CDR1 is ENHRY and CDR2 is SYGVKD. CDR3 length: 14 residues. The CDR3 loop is CAIRRGESYNEQFF. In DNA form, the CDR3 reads TGTGCCATCAGGCGGGGGGAATCCTACAATGAGCAGTTCTTC.